This T cell receptor beta chain appears in the sequencing data of a study of blood T cell repertoires in COVID-19. Study summary: Samples taken during acute and convalescent COVID-19 were collected in the United States, Italy and Spain. Nucleic acid was either cDNA or gDNA, and it came from T cells, B-cell-depleted T cells, or PBMCs.

The CDR3 runs to 16 residues. The V and J ends lost 3 bases and 5 bases respectively, with 19 bases between them. Germline-derived CDR1 and CDR2 are WSHSY and SAAADI. The authors' processing: Amplifying reference gene primers gave estimates of nucleated cell counts. Sequenced by immunoSEQ multiplex PCR; TCRdb stores in-frame clones only, minus some. V and J calls and clone size are given by that table; D and trimming were obtained from the DNA. The sample lists approximately 45,000 clones; more than 70% were seen once. The clonotype was recovered from an elderly woman with acute or convalescent COVID-19. Sequenced: peripheral blood. V gene TRBV10-2 combines with J gene TRBJ2-5; possible D gene TRBD1, 6 bases. DNA of the CDR3: TGCGCCAGCAGTGACCCCACACCCACAGGGATCGAGACCCAGTACTTC. Protein product: CASSDPTPTGIETQYF.